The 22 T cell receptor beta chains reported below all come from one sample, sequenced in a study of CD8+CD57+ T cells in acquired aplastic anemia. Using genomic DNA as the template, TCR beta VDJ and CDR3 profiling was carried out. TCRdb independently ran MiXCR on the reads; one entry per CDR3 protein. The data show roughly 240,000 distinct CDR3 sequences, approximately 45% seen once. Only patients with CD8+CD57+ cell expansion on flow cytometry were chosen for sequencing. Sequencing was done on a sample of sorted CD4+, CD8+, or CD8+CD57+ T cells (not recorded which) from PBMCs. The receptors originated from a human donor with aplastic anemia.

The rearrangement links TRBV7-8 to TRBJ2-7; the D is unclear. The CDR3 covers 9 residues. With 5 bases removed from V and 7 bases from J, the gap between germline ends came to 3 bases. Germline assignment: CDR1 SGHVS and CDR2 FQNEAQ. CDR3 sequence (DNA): TGTGCCAGCAGCGGGGAGCAGTACTTC. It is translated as CASSGEQYF. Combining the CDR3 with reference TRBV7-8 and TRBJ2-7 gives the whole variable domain GAGVSQSPRYKVAKRGQDVALRCDPISGHVSLFWYQQALGQGPEFLTYFQNEAQLDKSGLPSDRFFAERPEGSVSTLKIQRTQQEDSAVYLCASSGEQYFGPGTRLTVT.

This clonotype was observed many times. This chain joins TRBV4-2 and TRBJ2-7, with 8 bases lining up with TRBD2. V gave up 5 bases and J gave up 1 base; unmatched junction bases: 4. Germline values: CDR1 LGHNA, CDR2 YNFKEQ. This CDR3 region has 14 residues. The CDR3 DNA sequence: TGTGCCAGCAGCGCGACTAGCGTATCCTACGAGCAGTACTTC. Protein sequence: CASSATSVSYEQYF.

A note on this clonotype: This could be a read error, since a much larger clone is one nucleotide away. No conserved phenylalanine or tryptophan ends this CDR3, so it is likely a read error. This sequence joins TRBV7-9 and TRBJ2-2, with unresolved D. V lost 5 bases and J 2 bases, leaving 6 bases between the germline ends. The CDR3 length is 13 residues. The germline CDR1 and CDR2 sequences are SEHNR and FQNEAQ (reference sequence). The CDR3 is CASSTSNTGELFS. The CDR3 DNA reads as TGTGCCAGCAGCACGAGTAACACCGGGGAGCTGTTTTCT.

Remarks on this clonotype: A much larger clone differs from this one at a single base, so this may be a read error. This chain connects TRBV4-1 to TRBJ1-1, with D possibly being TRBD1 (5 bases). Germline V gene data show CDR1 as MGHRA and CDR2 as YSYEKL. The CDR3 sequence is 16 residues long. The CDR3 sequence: CASSKFGTAMNTEACF. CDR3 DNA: TGCGCCAGCAGCAAATTCGGGACCGCCATGAACACTGAAGCTTGCTTT.

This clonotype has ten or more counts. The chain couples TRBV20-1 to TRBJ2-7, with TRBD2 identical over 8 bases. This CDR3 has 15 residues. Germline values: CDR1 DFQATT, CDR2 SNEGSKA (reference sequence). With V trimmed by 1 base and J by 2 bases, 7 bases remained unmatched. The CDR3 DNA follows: TGCAGTGCTAGAGTTCGGGAGGGACTAACCTACGAGCAGTACTTC. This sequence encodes CSARVREGLTYEQYF.

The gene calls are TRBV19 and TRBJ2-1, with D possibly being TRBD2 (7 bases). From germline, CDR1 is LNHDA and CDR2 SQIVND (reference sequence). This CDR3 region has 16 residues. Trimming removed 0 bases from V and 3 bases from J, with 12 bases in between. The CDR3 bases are TGTGCCAGTAGTATAGAGACGGGGGGCCGCTACAATGAGCAGTTCTTC. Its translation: CASSIETGGRYNEQFF.

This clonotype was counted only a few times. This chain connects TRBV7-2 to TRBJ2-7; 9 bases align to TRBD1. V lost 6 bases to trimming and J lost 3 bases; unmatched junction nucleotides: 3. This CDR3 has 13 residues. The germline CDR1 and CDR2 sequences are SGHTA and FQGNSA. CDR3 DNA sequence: TGTGCCAGCAGGACAGGGGGGATCTACGAGCAGTACTTC. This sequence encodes CASRTGGIYEQYF.

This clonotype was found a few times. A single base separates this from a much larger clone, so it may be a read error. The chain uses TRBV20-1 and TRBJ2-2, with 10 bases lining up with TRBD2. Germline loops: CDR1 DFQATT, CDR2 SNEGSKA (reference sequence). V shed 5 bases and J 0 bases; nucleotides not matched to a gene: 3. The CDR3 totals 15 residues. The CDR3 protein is CSAWTSGTNTGELFF. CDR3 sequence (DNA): TGCAGTGCTTGGACTAGCGGTACGAACACCGGGGAGCTGTTTTTT.

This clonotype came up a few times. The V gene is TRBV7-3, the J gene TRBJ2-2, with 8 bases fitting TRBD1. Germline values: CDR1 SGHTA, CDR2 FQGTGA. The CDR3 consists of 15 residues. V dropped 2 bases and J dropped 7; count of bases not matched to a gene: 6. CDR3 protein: CASSLSGTGSGELFF. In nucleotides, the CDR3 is TGTGCCAGCAGCTTATCCGGGACAGGTAGCGGGGAGCTGTTTTTT.

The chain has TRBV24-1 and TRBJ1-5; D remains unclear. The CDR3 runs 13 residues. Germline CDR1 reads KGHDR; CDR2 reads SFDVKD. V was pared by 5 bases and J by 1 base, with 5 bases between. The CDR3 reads CATSVSSNQPQHF. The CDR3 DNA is TGTGCCACCAGTGTTTCCAGCAATCAGCCCCAGCATTTT.

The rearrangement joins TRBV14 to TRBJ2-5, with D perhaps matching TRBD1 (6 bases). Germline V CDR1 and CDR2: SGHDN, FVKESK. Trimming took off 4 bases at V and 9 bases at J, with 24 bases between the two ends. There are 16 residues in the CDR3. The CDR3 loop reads CASSPRRQQGNQPQYF. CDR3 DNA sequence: TGTGCCAGCAGCCCAAGACGGCAGCAGGGGAATCAGCCCCAGTACTTC.

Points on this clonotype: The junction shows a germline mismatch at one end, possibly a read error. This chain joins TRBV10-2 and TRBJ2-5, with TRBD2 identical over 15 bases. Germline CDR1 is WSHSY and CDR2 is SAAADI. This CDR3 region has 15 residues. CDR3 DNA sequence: TGCGCTAGCAGTACGGGACTAGCGGGGGGAGAGACCCAGTACTTC. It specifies CASSTGLAGGETQYF.

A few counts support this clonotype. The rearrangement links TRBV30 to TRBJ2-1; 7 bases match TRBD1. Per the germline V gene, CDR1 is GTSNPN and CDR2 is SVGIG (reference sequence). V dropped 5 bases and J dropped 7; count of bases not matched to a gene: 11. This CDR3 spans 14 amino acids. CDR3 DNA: TGTGCCTGGCATACAGGGGTTGGGGAGAATGAGCAGTTCTTC. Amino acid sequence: CAWHTGVGENEQFF.

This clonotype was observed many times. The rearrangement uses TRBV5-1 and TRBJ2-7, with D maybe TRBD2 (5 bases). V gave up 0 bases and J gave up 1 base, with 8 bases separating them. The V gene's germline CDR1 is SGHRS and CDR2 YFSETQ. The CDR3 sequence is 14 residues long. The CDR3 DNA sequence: TGCGCCAGCAGCTTGGTTGAGGGTTCCTACGAGCAGTACTTC. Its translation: CASSLVEGSYEQYF.

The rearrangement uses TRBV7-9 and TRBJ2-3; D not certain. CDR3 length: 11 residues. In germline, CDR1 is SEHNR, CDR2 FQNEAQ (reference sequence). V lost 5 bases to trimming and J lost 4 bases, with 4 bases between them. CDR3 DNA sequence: TGTGCCAGCAGCGATGCAGATACGCAGTATTTT. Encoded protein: CASSDADTQYF. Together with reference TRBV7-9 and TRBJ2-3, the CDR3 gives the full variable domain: DTGVSQNPRHKITKRGQNVTFRCDPISEHNRLYWYRQTLGQGPEFLTYFQNEAQLEKSRLLSDRFSAERPKGSFSTLEIQRTEQGDSAMYLCASSDADTQYFGPGTRLTVL.

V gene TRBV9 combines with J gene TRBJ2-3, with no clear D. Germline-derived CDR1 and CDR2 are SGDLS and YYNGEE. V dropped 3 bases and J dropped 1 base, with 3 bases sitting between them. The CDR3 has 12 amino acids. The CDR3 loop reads CASSAGTDTQYF. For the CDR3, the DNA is TGTGCCAGCAGCGCGGGCACAGATACGCAGTATTTT.

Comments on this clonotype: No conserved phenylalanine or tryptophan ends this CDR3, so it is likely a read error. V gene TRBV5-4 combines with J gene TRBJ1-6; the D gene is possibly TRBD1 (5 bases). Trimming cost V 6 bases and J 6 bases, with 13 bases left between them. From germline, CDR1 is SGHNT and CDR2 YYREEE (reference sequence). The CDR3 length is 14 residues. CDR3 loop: CASIPEGSNSPLHL. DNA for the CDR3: TGTGCCAGCATCCCGGAGGGGAGTAATTCACCCCTCCACCTT.

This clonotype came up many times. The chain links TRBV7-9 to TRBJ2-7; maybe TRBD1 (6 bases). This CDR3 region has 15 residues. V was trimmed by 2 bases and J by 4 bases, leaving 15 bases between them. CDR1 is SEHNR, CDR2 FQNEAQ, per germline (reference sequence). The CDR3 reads CASSLNPGVRYEQYF. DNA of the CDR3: TGTGCCAGCAGCTTAAACCCAGGGGTTCGGTACGAGCAGTACTTC. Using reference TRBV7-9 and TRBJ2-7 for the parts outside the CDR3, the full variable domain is DTGVSQNPRHKITKRGQNVTFRCDPISEHNRLYWYRQTLGQGPEFLTYFQNEAQLEKSRLLSDRFSAERPKGSFSTLEIQRTEQGDSAMYLCASSLNPGVRYEQYFGPGTRLTVT.

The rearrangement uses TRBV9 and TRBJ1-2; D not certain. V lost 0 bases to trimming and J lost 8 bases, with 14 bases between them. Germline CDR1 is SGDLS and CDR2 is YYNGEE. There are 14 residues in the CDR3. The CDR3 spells CASSVDLGAEGYTF. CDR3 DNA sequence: TGTGCCAGCAGCGTAGATCTGGGCGCGGAGGGCTACACCTTC.

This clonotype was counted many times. CDR3 region: CASSYYNTEAFF. The CDR3 nucleotides are TGTGCCAGCAGCTATTATAACACTGAAGCTTTCTTT. The gene calls are TRBV11-1 and TRBJ1-1, with D uncertain. Looked up from germline, CDR1 is SGHAT and CDR2 is FQDESV (reference sequence). This CDR3 region has 12 residues. The V end lost 4 bases, the J end lost 2 bases, and 5 bases lay between the germline ends.

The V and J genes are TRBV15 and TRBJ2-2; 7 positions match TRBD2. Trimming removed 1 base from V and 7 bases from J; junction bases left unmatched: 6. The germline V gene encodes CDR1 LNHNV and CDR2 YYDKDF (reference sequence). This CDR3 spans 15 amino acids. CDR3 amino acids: CATSRGGRYGGELFF. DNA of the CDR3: TGTGCCACCAGCAGAGGCGGGAGATACGGCGGGGAGCTGTTTTTT.

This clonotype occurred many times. For the CDR3, the DNA is TGTGCCAGCAGCCCCCCCAGAGGGGCCCCAGAAGCTTTCTTT. Translation gives CASSPPRGAPEAFF. The J gene is TRBJ1-1, the V gene TRBV7-2; a weak D match, TRBD1 (5 bases). The CDR3 is made up of 14 amino acids. From germline, CDR1 is SGHTA and CDR2 FQGNSA. V gave up 5 bases and J gave up 8 bases, with 18 bases separating them.